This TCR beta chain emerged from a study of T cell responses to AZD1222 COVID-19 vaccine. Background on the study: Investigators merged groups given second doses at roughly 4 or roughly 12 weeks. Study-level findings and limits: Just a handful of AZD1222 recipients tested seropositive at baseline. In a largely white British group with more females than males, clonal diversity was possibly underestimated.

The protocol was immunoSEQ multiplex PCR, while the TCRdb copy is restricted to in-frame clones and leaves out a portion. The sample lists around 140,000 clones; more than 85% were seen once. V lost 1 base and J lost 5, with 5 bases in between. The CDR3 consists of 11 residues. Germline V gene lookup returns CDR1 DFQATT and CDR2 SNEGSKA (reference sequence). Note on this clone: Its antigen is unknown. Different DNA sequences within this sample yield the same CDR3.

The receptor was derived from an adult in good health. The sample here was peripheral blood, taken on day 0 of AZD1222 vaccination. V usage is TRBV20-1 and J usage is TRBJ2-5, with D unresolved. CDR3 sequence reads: CSARVAETQYF. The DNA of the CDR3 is TGCAGTGCTAGAGTCGCGGAGACCCAGTACTTC.